This TCR beta chain comes out of a study of blood T cell repertoires in COVID-19. Study-wide background: Acute-phase and convalescent COVID-19 samples originated in the United States, Italy and Spain. T cells, B-cell-depleted T cells, or PBMCs supplied cDNA or gDNA.

The CDR3 is made up of 15 amino acids. V lost 4 bases to trimming and J lost 2 bases; unmatched junction nucleotides: 4. Per the germline V gene, CDR1 is GTSNPN and CDR2 is SVGIG (reference sequence). Methods used by the authors: Cell counts per sample came from amplifying reference gene primers. Using immunoSEQ multiplex PCR, the repertoire was profiled, and TCRdb retains in-frame clones only, with some absent. From that table come the V and J calls and clone size; the DNA was used to work out D and trimming. In the table there are 360,000 or so clones, about 90% of which are singletons. The origin of this receptor is a man between 18 and 29 years old with active or convalescent COVID-19. The chain couples TRBV30 to TRBJ2-1, with 11 bases lining up with TRBD2. The material sequenced was peripheral blood. CDR3 region: CAWNPSGGPYNEQFF. The CDR3 nucleotides read TGTGCCTGGAACCCTAGCGGGGGGCCCTACAATGAGCAGTTCTTC.